The 31 T cell receptor beta chains in this list originate from one sample, sequenced in a study of regulatory T cells in long-lasting Graves disease (dated by TCRdb to 2020 to 2022). What the time point label conveys for this sample: persistent/refractory GD, antithyroid drugs over 5 years with positive TRAb. For both TCR sequencing and RNA sequencing, RNA was extracted from PBMCs using TRIzol. Libraries were built with multiplex PCR. TCRdb records Illumina HiSeq 4000 as the sequencer. CDR3 regions were amplified by Arm-PCR with iRepertoire HTBI primers to construct TCR beta libraries. Clones were called with MiXCR by TCRdb after fastp trimmed the public reads at Q25, and only in-frame beta chains were retained. Each entry is one CDR3 protein sequence, shown with its most common DNA and genes. Within this sample are approximately 440,000 distinct CDR3 sequences, with 20% to 30% of them counted one time only. Roughly 28% of the sample is taken by the ten largest.

This material consisted of peripheral blood mononuclear cells (PBMCs), taken when the disease was refractory, from a patient treated with antithyroid drugs. The receptors here all came from a female donor with Graves disease.

This clonotype has a handful of counts. The V call is TRBV19, the J call TRBJ2-6; TRBD1 matches at 9 bases. V shed 9 bases and J 4 bases; nucleotides not matched to a gene: 13. CDR1 and CDR2 (germline): LNHDA, SQIVND (reference sequence). The CDR3 totals 17 residues. CDR3 bases: TGTGCCAGCACACGCGCCGGGACAGGGCCCGGGGCCAACGTCCTGACTTTC. Its translation: CASTRAGTGPGANVLTF.

The J gene is TRBJ1-1, the V gene TRBV18; 7 positions match TRBD1. The CDR3 loop spans 15 amino acids. Per the germline V gene, CDR1 is KGHSH and CDR2 is LQKENI. V was clipped by 6 bases and J by 0 bases; unmatched bases: 7. The CDR3 region is CASSERGPMNTEAFF. The DNA for the CDR3 is TGTGCCAGCTCGGAGAGGGGGCCCATGAACACTGAAGCTTTCTTT.

This clonotype was detected only a few times. The gene calls are TRBV30 and TRBJ2-2; possibly TRBD1 for D (6 bases). The CDR3 has 14 residues. Per germline, CDR1 GTSNPN and CDR2 SVGIG (reference sequence). V was pared by 2 bases and J by 6 bases, with 13 bases between. Here the CDR3 reads CAWSRLHRAGELFF. CDR3 nucleotide sequence: TGTGCCTGGAGTAGACTTCACAGGGCCGGGGAGCTGTTTTTT.

The gene calls are TRBV19 and TRBJ1-1; 8 bases map to TRBD1. Germline V gives CDR1 LNHDA, CDR2 SQIVND (reference sequence). The CDR3 loop spans 15 amino acids. Unmatched junction bases numbered 9, after V lost 9 bases and J lost 0 bases. The CDR3: CASTQGTGMNTEAFF. For the CDR3, the DNA is TGTGCCAGCACCCAAGGGACAGGTATGAACACTGAAGCTTTCTTT.

This clonotype appeared many times. The chain couples TRBV11-3 to TRBJ1-1; TRBD1 aligns across 9 bases. The CDR3 extends over 13 amino acids. Trimming at V came to 5 bases and at J to 4 bases, leaving 2 bases not matched to a gene. Germline loops: CDR1 SGHNT, CDR2 YENEEA. CDR3 sequence (DNA): TGTGCCAGCAGCCTGGGACAGGGCACTGAAGCTTTCTTT. The encoded protein is CASSLGQGTEAFF.

This clonotype was recorded a few times. V and J are TRBV10-3 and TRBJ1-2, with a tentative D call TRBD1 (6 bases). The germline V gene encodes CDR1 ENHRY and CDR2 SYGVKD. This CDR3 is 12 amino acids long. V was trimmed by 7 bases and J by 8 bases, leaving 14 bases between them. The CDR3 region has the DNA TGTGCCATCAATTCCGGGGGCGGCGGCTACACCTTC. Amino acid sequence: CAINSGGGGYTF.

This clonotype was counted ten times or more. V is TRBV28 and J is TRBJ2-7; 8 positions match TRBD1. V trimming: 8 bases; J trimming: 4 bases; junction bases outside the gene matches: 4. This CDR3 comprises 12 residues. CDR1 and CDR2 from the germline V gene are MDHEN and SYDVKM. For the CDR3, the DNA is TGTGCCAGCCAACAGGGGGAATACGAGCAGTACTTC. This encodes CASQQGEYEQYF.

The chain carries TRBV28 and TRBJ2-3; 10 nucleotides agree with TRBD2. In germline, CDR1 is MDHEN, CDR2 SYDVKM. The length of the CDR3 is 13 residues. Germline trimming cut 8 bases from V and 6 bases from J; bases unmatched to any gene: 5. The CDR3 loop is CASLAGDEDTQYF. The CDR3 DNA follows: TGTGCCAGCCTAGCGGGAGATGAGGATACGCAGTATTTT.

With regard to this clonotype: A read error is possible here, since a much larger clone lies one base away. The conserved closing phenylalanine or tryptophan is absent in this CDR3, likely reflecting a read error. This rearrangement joins TRBV12-3 or TRBV12-4 to TRBJ1-1; D is uncertain. V lost 6 bases to trimming and J lost 0 bases, with 14 bases between them. The CDR3 sequence is 15 residues long. The CDR3 protein is CASRPTNSLNTEAFI. In DNA form, the CDR3 reads TGTGCCAGCAGGCCGACGAATTCACTGAACACTGAAGCTTTCATT.

J is TRBJ1-1 and V is TRBV7-2; D uncertain. The CDR3 has 13 residues. Deletions cut 1 base from V and 10 bases from J, with 13 bases between. In germline, CDR1 is SGHTA, CDR2 FQGNSA. CDR3 nucleotides: TGTGCCAGCAGCTTAGGGGCGGACCTAGCAGCTTTCTTT. It yields the protein CASSLGADLAAFF.

This clonotype has ten or more counts. The chain recombines TRBV5-1 with TRBJ1-2; D is undetermined. The V and J ends lost 4 bases and 7 bases respectively, with 14 bases between them. The germline gives CDR1 SGHRS, CDR2 YFSETQ. The CDR3 runs 13 residues. The CDR3 loop reads CASSQDIRSGYTF. In DNA, the CDR3 is TGCGCCAGCAGCCAAGACATAAGGAGTGGCTACACCTTC.

This clonotype has only a few counts. The CDR3 spells CASSPDRVGGELFF. The DNA of the CDR3 is TGCGCCAGCAGCCCAGACAGGGTCGGCGGGGAGCTGTTTTTT. The rearrangement links TRBV5-1 to TRBJ2-2, with 7 bases aligning to TRBD1. Germline loops: CDR1 SGHRS, CDR2 YFSETQ. The CDR3 contains 14 residues. With V trimmed by 4 bases and J by 7 bases, 7 bases remained unmatched.

This clonotype showed up many times. V is TRBV2 and J is TRBJ1-1, with D possibly being TRBD1 (6 bases). Between the trimmed V and J ends, which lost 6 bases and 1 base, there was a span of 15 bases. The CDR3 consists of 15 residues. Germline V gene sequence: CDR1 SNHLY, CDR2 FYNNEI. CDR3 region: CASSETTGRNTEAFF. The CDR3 nucleotides read TGTGCCAGCAGCGAAACAACAGGGAGGAACACTGAAGCTTTCTTT.

J is TRBJ1-1 and V is TRBV29-1; weak D call: TRBD1 (6 bases). Per germline, CDR1 SQVTM and CDR2 ANQGSEA. This CDR3 contains 13 residues. V lost 4 bases and J 11 bases, leaving 20 bases between the germline ends. The CDR3 here is CSVGYRDNLRAFF. CDR3 DNA sequence: TGCAGCGTTGGATACAGGGATAACCTTCGGGCTTTCTTT.

This clonotype was seen only a few times. V gene TRBV7-3 combines with J gene TRBJ2-1, with 8 nucleotides matching TRBD2. The length of the CDR3 is 16 residues. Germline V CDR1 and CDR2: SGHTA, FQGTGA. V lost 0 bases and J lost 7; bases outside the gene matches: 8. The CDR3 DNA follows: TGTGCCAGCAGCTTAACTGACCGGGAGGGGTGGAATGAGCAGTTCTTC. Its protein is CASSLTDREGWNEQFF.

The chain links TRBV7-2 to TRBJ2-7; 12 bases are a match to TRBD2. CDR1 is SGHTA and CDR2 is FQGNSA in the germline V gene. V lost 5 bases, J lost 4 bases, and 6 bases stayed unmatched. CDR3 length equals 15 residues. The CDR3 DNA follows: TGTGCCAGCAGCGTAGGACTAGCGGGGCCTTACGAGCAGTACTTC. As protein: CASSVGLAGPYEQYF.

The J gene is TRBJ1-1, the V gene TRBV5-1; D may be TRBD1 (6 bases). V was clipped by 0 bases and J by 10 bases, with 13 bases between them. This CDR3 comprises 13 residues. The germline V gene encodes CDR1 SGHRS and CDR2 YFSETQ. The CDR3 DNA reads as TGCGCCAGCAGCTTGGGGGAGGGACAACGAGCTTTCTTT. Translation gives CASSLGEGQRAFF. Variable domain in full (rest from reference TRBV5-1 and TRBJ1-1): KAGVTQTPRYLIKTRGQQVTLSCSPISGHRSVSWYQQTPGQGLQFLFEYFSETQRNKGNFPGRFSGRQFSNSRSEMNVSTLELGDSALYLCASSLGEGQRAFFGQGTRLTVV.

The table lists this clonotype with many counts. The chain couples TRBV2 to TRBJ1-2; no reliable D call. V shed 8 bases and J shed 6 bases, with 16 bases lying between them. The germline gives CDR1 SNHLY, CDR2 FYNNEI. The CDR3 covers 13 residues. In DNA form, the CDR3 reads TGTGCCAGCGTTGGGAATGGGTTGGATGGCTACACCTTC. It translates to CASVGNGLDGYTF.

This clonotype showed up many times. This sequence joins TRBV7-2 and TRBJ2-2; possible D gene TRBD1, 6 bases. CDR1 and CDR2 (germline): SGHTA, FQGNSA. The CDR3 has 13 amino acids. V was cut by 5 bases and J by 6 bases, with 10 bases left in between. The chain's CDR3 is CASSQQGSGELFF. Written as DNA, the CDR3 is TGTGCCAGCAGCCAACAGGGATCCGGGGAGCTGTTTTTT. Looking up the rest from reference TRBV7-2 and TRBJ2-2 gives the full variable domain: GAGVSQSPSNKVTEKGKDVELRCDPISGHTALYWYRQSLGQGLEFLIYFQGNSAPDKSGLPSDRFSAERTGGSVSTLTIQRTQQEDSAVYLCASSQQGSGELFFGEGSRLTVL.

This clonotype was counted only a few times. The chain is built from TRBV10-3 and TRBJ2-5, with TRBD2 matching 12 bases. The length of the CDR3 is 17 residues. Germline loops: CDR1 ENHRY, CDR2 SYGVKD. J lost 4 bases, V lost 4 bases, and 10 bases had no gene match. CDR3 in amino acids: CAISATTSGGWRETQYF. DNA for the CDR3: TGTGCCATCAGTGCCACGACTAGCGGGGGATGGAGAGAGACCCAGTACTTC.

This clonotype was observed a few times. V is TRBV29-1 and J is TRBJ2-7; 8 bases agree with TRBD1. After removal of 5 bases from V and 1 base from J, the junction contained 7 bases not matched to a gene. This CDR3 region has 14 residues. Germline V gene data show CDR1 as SQVTM and CDR2 as ANQGSEA. The CDR3 protein is CSVYGQGASYEQYF. The CDR3 nucleotides read TGCAGCGTTTATGGACAGGGAGCTTCCTACGAGCAGTACTTC.

This clonotype was recorded a few times. The chain has TRBV24-1 and TRBJ2-2; 8 positions agree with TRBD1. The CDR3 consists of 17 residues. Germline-derived CDR1 and CDR2 are KGHDR and SFDVKD. V gave up 4 bases and J gave up 0 bases; unmatched junction bases: 6. CDR3 region: CATSDYGQGANTGELFF. DNA of the CDR3: TGTGCCACCAGTGACTACGGACAGGGAGCGAACACCGGGGAGCTGTTTTTT.

This chain connects TRBV15 to TRBJ1-1, with D possibly TRBD1 on 5 matching bases. The CDR3 runs to 14 residues. CDR1 is LNHNV and CDR2 is YYDKDF in the germline V gene (reference sequence). V lost 3 bases and J 4 bases, leaving 12 bases between the germline ends. The CDR3 DNA is TGTGCCACCAGCAGTAAACGGGGGGGCACTGAAGCTTTCTTT. Amino acid sequence: CATSSKRGGTEAFF.

This chain connects TRBV20-1 to TRBJ1-1; 7 nucleotides line up with TRBD1. CDR3 length: 14 amino acids. Trimming cost V 3 bases and J 4 bases; bases outside gene matches: 8. Looked up from germline, CDR1 is DFQATT and CDR2 is SNEGSKA (reference sequence). The CDR3 protein is CSASRDSGSTEAFF. CDR3 DNA sequence: TGCAGTGCTAGCAGGGACAGTGGGAGCACTGAAGCTTTCTTT.

This chain joins TRBV28 and TRBJ1-2; D gene ambiguous. Germline assignment: CDR1 MDHEN and CDR2 SYDVKM. V gave up 5 bases and J gave up 5 bases, with 6 bases separating them. The CDR3 runs 11 residues. DNA of the CDR3: TGTGCCAGCAGTCTTCAATATGGCTACACCTTC. Its protein product is CASSLQYGYTF.

Note on this clonotype: A much more abundant neighbour one base away suggests this may be a read error. The V call is TRBV12-3 or TRBV12-4, the J call TRBJ1-1; no clear D gene. This CDR3 region has 13 residues. Here the CDR3 reads CASSQTSNTEAFF. In nucleotides, the CDR3 is TGTGCAAGCAGTCAGACATCGAACACTGAAGCTTTCTTT.

V is TRBV7-2 and J is TRBJ2-1, with 12 bases that match TRBD2. The CDR3 has 18 residues. The V and J ends lost 4 bases and 10 bases, in that order; junction bases with no gene match: 17. The V gene's germline CDR1 is SGHTA and CDR2 FQGNSA. The chain's CDR3 is CASSSPSLLAGGRLEQFF. The DNA for the CDR3 is TGTGCCAGCAGCTCCCCTTCCCTACTAGCGGGAGGCCGCCTCGAGCAGTTCTTC. The full variable domain, with the rest looked up from reference TRBV7-2 and TRBJ2-1, is GAGVSQSPSNKVTEKGKDVELRCDPISGHTALYWYRQSLGQGLEFLIYFQGNSAPDKSGLPSDRFSAERTGGSVSTLTIQRTQQEDSAVYLCASSSPSLLAGGRLEQFFGPGTRLTVL.

This clonotype was observed a handful of times. The J gene is TRBJ1-1, the V gene TRBV19, with no clear D. CDR3 length: 15 amino acids. The V gene's germline CDR1 is LNHDA and CDR2 SQIVND (reference sequence). V gave up 0 bases and J gave up 1 base, with 9 bases separating them. CDR3 sequence reads: CASSIEPSGNTEAFF. CDR3 DNA: TGTGCCAGTAGTATAGAGCCCTCAGGGAACACTGAAGCTTTCTTT.

The sample holds many counts of this clonotype. The chain carries TRBV12-3 or TRBV12-4 and TRBJ2-7; D uncertain. The CDR3 has 15 amino acids. Trimming pared 6 bases from V and 2 bases from J, leaving 17 bases between. This chain's CDR3 is CASSTGFQNPYEQYF. The CDR3 DNA sequence: TGTGCCAGCAGCACGGGTTTTCAAAATCCCTACGAGCAGTACTTC.

This clonotype was detected a few times. The CDR3 loop is CSAGTGRGGTGELFF. The DNA for the CDR3 is TGCAGCGCAGGGACAGGTCGAGGGGGCACCGGGGAGCTGTTTTTT. The chain combines TRBV29-1 with TRBJ2-2; TRBD1 agrees at 8 bases. The CDR3 spans 15 residues. After removal of 7 bases from V and 4 bases from J, the junction contained 11 bases not matched to a gene. Looked up from germline, CDR1 is SQVTM and CDR2 is ANQGSEA.

This clonotype has a count of ten or more. This rearrangement joins TRBV2 to TRBJ1-1; D not resolved. Trimming removed 0 bases from V and 4 bases from J, with 12 bases in between. In germline, CDR1 is SNHLY, CDR2 FYNNEI. The CDR3 loop spans 15 amino acids. CDR3 DNA: TGTGCCAGCAGTGAAGCTGGGAAGGGAATCACTGAAGCTTTCTTT. It codes for CASSEAGKGITEAFF.